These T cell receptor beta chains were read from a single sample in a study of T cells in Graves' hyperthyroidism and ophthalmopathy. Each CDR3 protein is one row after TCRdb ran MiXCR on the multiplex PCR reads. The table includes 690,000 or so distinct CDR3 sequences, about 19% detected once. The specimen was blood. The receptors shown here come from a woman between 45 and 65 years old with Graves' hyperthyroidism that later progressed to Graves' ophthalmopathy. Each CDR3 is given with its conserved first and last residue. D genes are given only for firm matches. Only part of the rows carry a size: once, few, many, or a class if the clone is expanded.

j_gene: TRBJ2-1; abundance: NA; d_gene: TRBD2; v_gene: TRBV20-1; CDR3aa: CSAREGTSGGDYNEQFF; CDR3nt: TGCAGTGCTAGAGAAGGGACTAGCGGGGGGGACTACAATGAGCAGTTCTTC
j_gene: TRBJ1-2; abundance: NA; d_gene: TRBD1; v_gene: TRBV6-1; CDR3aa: CASSTPRTGALFGYTF; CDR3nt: TGTGCCAGCAGCACCCCCAGGACAGGGGCTCTCTTTGGCTACACCTTC
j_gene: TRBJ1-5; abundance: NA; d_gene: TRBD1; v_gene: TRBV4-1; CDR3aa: CASSPHGTGNQPQHF; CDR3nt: TGCGCCAGCAGCCCCCATGGGACAGGGAATCAGCCCCAGCATTTT
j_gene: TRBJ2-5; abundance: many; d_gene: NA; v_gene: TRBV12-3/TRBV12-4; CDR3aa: CASSHGGEETQYF; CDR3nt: TGTGCCAGCAGCCACGGAGGAGAGGAGACCCAGTACTTC
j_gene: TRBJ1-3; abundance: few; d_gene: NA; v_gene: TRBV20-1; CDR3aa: CSARHIGPGNTIYF; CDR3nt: TGCAGTGCTAGACATATTGGGCCTGGAAACACCATATATTTT
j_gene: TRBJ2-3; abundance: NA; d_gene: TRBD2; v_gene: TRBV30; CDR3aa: CAWSPSGGADTQYF; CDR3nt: TGTGCCTGGAGTCCTAGCGGGGGTGCAGATACGCAGTATTTT
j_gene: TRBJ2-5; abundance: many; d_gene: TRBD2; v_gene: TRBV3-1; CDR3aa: CASRPGTSGHETQYF; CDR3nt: TGTGCCAGCAGACCTGGGACTAGCGGTCACGAGACCCAGTACTTC
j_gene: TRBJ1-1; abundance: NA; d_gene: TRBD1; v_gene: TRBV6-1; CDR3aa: CASRRQGAHTEAFF; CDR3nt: TGTGCCAGCAGGAGACAGGGGGCTCACACTGAAGCTTTCTTT
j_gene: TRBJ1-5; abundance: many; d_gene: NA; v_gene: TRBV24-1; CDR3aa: CATSDRGPPLRQPQHF; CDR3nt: TGTGCCACCAGTGATCGCGGACCACCCTTACGGCAGCCCCAGCATTTT
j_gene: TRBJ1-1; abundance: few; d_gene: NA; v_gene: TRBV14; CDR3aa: CASSQDRYEAFF; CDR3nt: TGTGCCAGCAGCCAAGACAGGTATGAAGCTTTCTTT
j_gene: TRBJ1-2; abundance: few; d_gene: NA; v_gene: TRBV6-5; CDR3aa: CASISTWGALNYGYTF; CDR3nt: TGTGCCAGCATTTCGACCTGGGGGGCCTTAAACTATGGCTACACCTTC
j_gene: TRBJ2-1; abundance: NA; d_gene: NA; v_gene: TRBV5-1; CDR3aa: CASKLPSGTPEQFF; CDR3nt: TGCGCCAGTAAATTACCATCCGGGACGCCTGAGCAGTTCTTC
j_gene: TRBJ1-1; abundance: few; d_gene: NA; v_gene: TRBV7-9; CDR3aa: CASSLGQALSNTEAFF; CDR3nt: TGTGCCAGCAGCTTGGGGCAGGCGTTGAGTAACACTGAAGCTTTCTTT
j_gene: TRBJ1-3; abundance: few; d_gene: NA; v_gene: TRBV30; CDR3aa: CAWSVRLGSGNTIYF; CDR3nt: TGTGCCTGGAGTGTACGTCTAGGGTCTGGAAACACCATATATTTT
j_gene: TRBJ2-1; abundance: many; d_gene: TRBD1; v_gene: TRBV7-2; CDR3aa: CASSFRVDRVLNEQFF; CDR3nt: TGTGCCAGCAGCTTTCGGGTCGACAGGGTCTTAAATGAGCAGTTCTTC
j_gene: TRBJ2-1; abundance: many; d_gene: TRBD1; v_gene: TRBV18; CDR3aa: CASSRNPGQGTPPYNEQFF; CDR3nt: TGTGCCAGCTCTCGGAATCCGGGACAGGGGACTCCGCCTTACAATGAGCAGTTCTTC
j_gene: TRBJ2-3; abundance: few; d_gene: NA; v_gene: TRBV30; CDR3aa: CAWAPPSRDTQYF; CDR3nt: TGTGCCTGGGCCCCGCCGAGCCGCGATACGCAGTATTTT
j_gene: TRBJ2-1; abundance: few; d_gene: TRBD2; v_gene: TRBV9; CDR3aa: CASSVVAGGNEQFF; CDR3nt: TGTGCCAGCAGCGTAGTAGCCGGGGGGAATGAGCAGTTCTTC
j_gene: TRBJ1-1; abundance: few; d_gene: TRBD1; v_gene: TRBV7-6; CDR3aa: CASSSESGTGTDTEAFF; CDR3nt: TGTGCCAGCAGCTCAGAATCAGGGACGGGGACAGACACTGAAGCTTTCTTT
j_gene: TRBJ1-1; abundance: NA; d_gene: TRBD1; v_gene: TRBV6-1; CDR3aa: CASRPGQGKNTEAFF; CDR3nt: TGTGCCAGCAGGCCGGGACAGGGAAAGAACACTGAAGCTTTCTTT
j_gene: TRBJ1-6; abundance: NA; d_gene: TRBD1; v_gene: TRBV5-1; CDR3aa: CASSLGPGQFSPLHF; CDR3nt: TGCGCCAGCAGCTTGGGGCCGGGACAGTTTTCACCCCTCCACTTT
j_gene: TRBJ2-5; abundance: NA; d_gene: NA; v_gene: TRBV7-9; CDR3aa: CASSSTIVEAETQYF; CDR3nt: TGTGCCAGCAGTTCTACCATCGTTGAGGCCGAGACCCAGTACTTC
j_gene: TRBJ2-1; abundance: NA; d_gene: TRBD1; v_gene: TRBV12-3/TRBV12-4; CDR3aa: CASSLQGENNEQFF; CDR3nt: TGTGCCAGCAGTTTACAGGGGGAAAACAATGAGCAGTTCTTC
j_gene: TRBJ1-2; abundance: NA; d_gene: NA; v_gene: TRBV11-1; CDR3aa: CASSLEGGNHGYTF; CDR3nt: TGTGCCAGCAGCTTAGAAGGCGGGAACCATGGCTACACCTTC
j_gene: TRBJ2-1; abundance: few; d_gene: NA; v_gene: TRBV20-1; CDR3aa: CSASPREQFF; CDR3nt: TGCAGTGCCTCACCTCGGGAGCAGTTCTTC
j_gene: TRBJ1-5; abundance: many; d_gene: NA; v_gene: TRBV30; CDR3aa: CAWSAGNNQPQHF; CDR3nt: TGTGCCTGGAGTGCAGGGAACAATCAGCCCCAGCATTTT
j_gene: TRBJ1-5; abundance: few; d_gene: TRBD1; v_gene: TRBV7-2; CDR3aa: CASRVHDREVNQPQHF; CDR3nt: TGTGCCAGCAGGGTACACGACAGGGAGGTCAATCAGCCCCAGCATTTT
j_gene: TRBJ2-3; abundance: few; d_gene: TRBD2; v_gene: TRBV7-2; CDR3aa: CASSFGERGGEDMQYF; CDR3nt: TGTGCCAGCAGCTTCGGTGAGCGGGGGGGCGAGGATATGCAGTATTTT
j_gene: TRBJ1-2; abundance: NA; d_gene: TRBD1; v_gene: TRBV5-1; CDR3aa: CASSLEPGQGEGYTF; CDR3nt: TGCGCCAGCAGCCTAGAACCGGGACAGGGTGAAGGCTACACCTTC
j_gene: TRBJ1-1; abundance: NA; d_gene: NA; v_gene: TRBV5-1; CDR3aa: CASSWGGEETEAFF; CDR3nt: TGCGCCAGCAGCTGGGGGGGAGAGGAGACTGAAGCTTTCTTT
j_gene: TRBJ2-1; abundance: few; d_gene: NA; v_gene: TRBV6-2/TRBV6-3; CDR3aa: CASSVLQINEQFF; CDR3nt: TGTGCCAGCAGTGTATTACAAATCAATGAGCAGTTCTTC
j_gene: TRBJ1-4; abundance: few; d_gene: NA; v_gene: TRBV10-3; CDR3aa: CAISDGGYREKLFF; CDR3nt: TGTGCCATCAGTGACGGGGGTTATAGGGAAAAACTGTTTTTT
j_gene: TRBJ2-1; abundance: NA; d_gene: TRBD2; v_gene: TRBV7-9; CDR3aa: CASSLKGGGEFF; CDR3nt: TGTGCCAGCAGCTTAAAAGGTGGGGGGGAGTTCTTC
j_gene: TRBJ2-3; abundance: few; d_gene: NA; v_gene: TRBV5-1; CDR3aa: CASRGGAFTDTQYF; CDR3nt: TGCGCCAGCAGGGGGGGGGCCTTTACAGATACGCAGTATTTT
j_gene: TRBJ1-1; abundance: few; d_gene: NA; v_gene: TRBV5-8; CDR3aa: CASSLDGVSPRNTEAFF; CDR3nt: TGTGCCAGCAGCTTGGATGGGGTTTCCCCCCGGAACACTGAAGCTTTCTTT
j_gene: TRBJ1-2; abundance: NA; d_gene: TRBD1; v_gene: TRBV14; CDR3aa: CASSQEGGKSYGYTF; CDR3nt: TGTGCCAGCAGCCAAGAAGGGGGCAAGAGTTATGGCTACACCTTC
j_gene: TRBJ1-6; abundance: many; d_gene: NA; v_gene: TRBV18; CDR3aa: CASSRSGRSDSPLHF; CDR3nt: TGTGCCAGCTCACGGTCCGGGAGGAGTGATTCACCCCTCCACTTT
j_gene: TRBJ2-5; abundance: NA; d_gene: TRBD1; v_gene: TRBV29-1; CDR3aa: CSVEPPTGVKTTQYF; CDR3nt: TGCAGCGTTGAGCCCCCGACAGGGGTTAAGACGACCCAGTACTTC
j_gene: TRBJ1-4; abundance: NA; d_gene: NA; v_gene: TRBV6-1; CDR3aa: CASRTRGGAEKLFF; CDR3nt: TGTGCCAGCCGGACGAGGGGGGGAGCTGAAAAACTGTTTTTT
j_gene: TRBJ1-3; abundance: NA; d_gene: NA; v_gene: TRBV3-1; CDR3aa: CASSPDLSGNTIYF; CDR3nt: TGTGCCAGCAGTCCGGACCTCTCTGGAAACACCATATATTTT
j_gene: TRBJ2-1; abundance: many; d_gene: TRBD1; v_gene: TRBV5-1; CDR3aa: CASRLTGGRYNEQFF; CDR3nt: TGCGCCAGCAGATTGACAGGGGGCCGCTACAATGAGCAGTTCTTC
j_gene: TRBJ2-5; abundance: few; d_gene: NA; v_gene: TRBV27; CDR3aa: CASSLLGTQETQYF; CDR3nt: TGTGCCAGCAGTTTACTGGGAACACAAGAGACCCAGTACTTC
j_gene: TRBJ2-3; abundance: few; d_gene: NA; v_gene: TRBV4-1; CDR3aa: CASSQLEGGSTDTQYF; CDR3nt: TGCGCCAGCAGCCAATTAGAAGGGGGAAGCACAGATACGCAGTATTTT
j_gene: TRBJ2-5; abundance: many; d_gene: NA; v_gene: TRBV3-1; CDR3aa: CASSPSSGPQETQYF; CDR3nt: TGTGCCAGCAGCCCCTCATCCGGCCCCCAAGAGACCCAGTACTTC
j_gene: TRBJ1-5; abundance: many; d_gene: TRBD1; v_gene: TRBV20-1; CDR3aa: CSASSGGNQPQHF; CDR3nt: TGCAGTGCTAGTTCAGGGGGGAATCAGCCCCAGCATTTT
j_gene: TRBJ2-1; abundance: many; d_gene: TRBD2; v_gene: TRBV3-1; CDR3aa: CASSPGLAGPVNEQFF; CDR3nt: TGTGCCAGCAGCCCGGGACTAGCGGGTCCAGTAAATGAGCAGTTCTTC
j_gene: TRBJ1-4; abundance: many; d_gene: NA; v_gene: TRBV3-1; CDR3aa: CASSQDHRTTNEKLFF; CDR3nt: TGTGCCAGCAGCCAGGACCACAGGACAACTAATGAAAAACTGTTTTTT
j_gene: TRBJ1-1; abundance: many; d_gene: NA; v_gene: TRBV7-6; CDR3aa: CASSLGPVGNTEAFF; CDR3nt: TGTGCCAGCAGCTTGGGACCGGTAGGGAACACTGAAGCTTTCTTT
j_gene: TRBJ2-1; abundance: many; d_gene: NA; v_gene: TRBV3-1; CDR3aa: CASSQTPYNEQFF; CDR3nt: TGTGCCAGCAGCCAAACCCCATACAATGAGCAGTTCTTC
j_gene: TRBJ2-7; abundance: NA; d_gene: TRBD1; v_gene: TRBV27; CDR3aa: CASGQGAFNEQYF; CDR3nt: TGTGCCAGCGGACAGGGGGCGTTCAACGAGCAGTACTTC
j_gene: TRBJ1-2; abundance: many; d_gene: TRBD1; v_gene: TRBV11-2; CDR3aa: CASSYPRDRGVINYGYTF; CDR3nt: TGTGCCAGCAGCTATCCCCGGGACAGGGGTGTTATTAACTATGGCTACACCTTC
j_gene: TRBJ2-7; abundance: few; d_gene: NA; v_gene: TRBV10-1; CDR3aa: CASSESISRGPGNYEQYF; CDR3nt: TGCGCCAGCAGTGAGTCAATTTCGAGGGGCCCAGGGAACTACGAGCAGTACTTC
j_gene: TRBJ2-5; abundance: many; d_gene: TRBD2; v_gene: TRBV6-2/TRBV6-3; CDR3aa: CASTHRRGGETQYF; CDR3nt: TGTGCCAGCACCCACCGGCGGGGGGGGGAGACCCAGTACTTC
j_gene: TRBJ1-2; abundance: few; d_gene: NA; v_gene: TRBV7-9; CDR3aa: CASSLGSLGYGYTF; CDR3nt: TGTGCCAGCAGCTTAGGCTCCCTCGGCTATGGCTACACCTTC
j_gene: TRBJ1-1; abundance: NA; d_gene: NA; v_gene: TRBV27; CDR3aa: CASSLSGASNTEAFF; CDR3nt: TGTGCCAGCAGTTTGTCAGGGGCGTCGAACACTGAAGCTTTCTTT
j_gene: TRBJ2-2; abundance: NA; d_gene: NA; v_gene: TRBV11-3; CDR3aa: CASSLKGGPGELFF; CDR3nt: TGTGCCAGCAGCTTAAAAGGGGGTCCCGGGGAGCTGTTTTTT
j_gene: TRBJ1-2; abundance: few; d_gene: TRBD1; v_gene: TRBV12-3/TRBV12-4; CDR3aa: CASSQTGARGYTF; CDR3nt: TGTGCCAGCAGCCAAACAGGGGCTCGGGGCTACACCTTC
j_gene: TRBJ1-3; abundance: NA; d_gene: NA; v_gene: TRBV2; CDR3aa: CASGFESSGNTIYF; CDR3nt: TGTGCCAGCGGGTTCGAATCCTCTGGAAACACCATATATTTT
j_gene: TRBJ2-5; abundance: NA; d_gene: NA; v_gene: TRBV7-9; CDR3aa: CASTPRESQETQYF; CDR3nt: TGTGCCAGCACCCCCCGCGAGTCCCAAGAGACCCAGTACTTC
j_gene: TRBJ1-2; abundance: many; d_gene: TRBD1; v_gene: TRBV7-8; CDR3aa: CASSSPGQHYGYTF; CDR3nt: TGTGCCAGCAGCTCGCCGGGACAGCACTATGGCTACACCTTC